Here is one T cell receptor (beta chain) with its context. This clonotype came up many times. The specificity of this receptor is unknown. There are no base qualities to consult, and no much larger clone falls within one base. From the cysteine through the phenylalanine, the CDR3 covers 15 amino acids. Of the read, only the CDR3 DNA is kept; its 45 bases are in frame from base 1. Between the V and J ends, shortened by 0 bases and 3 bases respectively, the junction contains 11 bases. The library was prepared using multiplex PCR. The listed sequencing device is Illumina HiSeq 4000. iRepertoire HTBI primers and Arm-PCR amplification of CDR3 regions were used to construct TCR beta libraries. Before sequencing, the PCR products went through gel purification. The authors' pipeline ran thus. Gene usage analysis of CDR3 amino acid clonotypes relied on the roughly 60 TRBV and fewer than 15 TRBJ segments identified across samples. COPE and FqMerger were used to merge filtered high-quality paired reads into contigs. BLAST was used to align contigs to IMGT TRBV, TRBD and TRBJ reference genes, with CDR3 defined following IMGT. Clonotypes above 0.1% frequency were classified as highly expanded clones. Repertoire diversity was measured by Shannon entropy, and V-J evenness by the Gini coefficient. Clonotypes shared by more than one individual were considered public. TCRdb reran the public reads through fastp at Q25 and MiXCR, keeping productive beta chains. Rows are unified per CDR3 protein, each entry keeping the most common DNA and genes. Here the V and J calls rest on TCRdb's processing, not on the authors' analysis. For this sample there are a few hundred thousand distinct CDR3 sequences; about 12% appear just once. The ten largest clones add up to approximately 17% of the sample.

The time point tag for this specimen amounts to: newly diagnosed GD, antithyroid drugs for less than 3 months. RNA was extracted from PBMCs in TRIzol for both TCR sequencing and RNA sequencing. The diagnosis of Graves' disease followed American Thyroid Association guidelines. The patients came from an endocrinology department in Xi'an, China. Each patient gave about 8.1 milliliters of peripheral blood, collected in an EDTA anticoagulant tube. Ficoll Paque Plus density gradient separation was used to isolate PBMCs, and no additional T cell sorting was done. RNA quality was checked with an Agilent 2100 Bioanalyzer and agarose gel, and concentration with a NanoDrop 2000. This specimen comes from a study of regulatory T cells in long-lasting Graves disease (dated by TCRdb to 2020 to 2022). With respect to the entire study: Patients with newly diagnosed Graves' disease had been on antithyroid drugs for under 3 months. Peripheral blood TCR sequencing and RNA sequencing compared persistent Graves' disease patients with newly diagnosed Graves' disease patients. The study was conducted in China and was registered as a clinical trial. TCR sequencing covered some 13 persistent and approximately 20 newly diagnosed Graves' disease patients, approximately 33 samples in total. Broader findings and caveats from the paper: Sequencing and analysis were limited to the TCR beta chain. Patients with persistent disease shared more public clonotypes (approximately 2,500) than newly diagnosed patients did (approximately 970). Preferential use of TRBV28, TRBJ1-2 and TRBJ2-5 was observed in persistent disease, whereas TRBV20-1 and TRBJ2-1 were favored in newly diagnosed disease. Persistent Graves' disease patients showed lower TCR Shannon entropy and fewer highly expanded clones than newly diagnosed patients, suggesting clonal expansion. Peripheral blood alone was examined, since thyroid tissue, which constituted the primary lesion, could not be accessed. As a limitation, the authors acknowledged that the small sample size may reduce accuracy.

The same sample was also used in a study of T cells in Graves' hyperthyroidism and ophthalmopathy. That second publication adds: Stable Graves' hyperthyroidism was defined as no progression to ophthalmopathy during 18 months of follow-up. Hyperthyroidism patients were newly diagnosed, had a disease duration of under 2 months, and were aged 18 to 65 years. The study excluded patients with uncontrolled infections, other autoimmune diseases, pregnancy or lactation. Diagnoses were based on clinical symptoms, serum thyroxine and TRAb, thyroid ultrasound and orbital computed tomography. The TCR CDR3 was subjected to a first round of RT-PCR using the HTBI primer set and the Qiagen OneStep RT-PCR kit. Most expanded thyroid clonotypes (frequency above 0.001) were also detected in blood, a finding suggesting that blood repertoires may reflect thyroid immune responses. A 13 V-J signature model separated ophthalmopathy from stable hyperthyroidism, with nearly 90% sensitivity and 81.08% specificity in cross-validation and 80%/75% in testing. In validation, the model predicted progression to ophthalmopathy a median of roughly 6.2 months before onset, with around 70% sensitivity and just under 75% specificity. A discovery cohort of approximately 100 patients, about 43 with Graves' ophthalmopathy and 55 to 60 with stable Graves' hyperthyroidism, was used to find distinguishing TCR V-J signatures. An independent validation cohort of around 20 hyperthyroidism patients and 17 patients who later progressed to ophthalmopathy tested prospective prediction of ophthalmopathy. The approximately 90 discovery patients were divided at random into training and test sets in a 7:3 ratio. In addition, the study compared T-cell repertoires in thyroid tissue and in blood from five or six Graves' hyperthyroidism patients. After sampling, hyperthyroidism patients received methimazole starting at 30 mg daily, and ophthalmopathy patients received high-dose intravenous methylprednisolone. Libraries were constructed in a second round of multiplex PCR, after which size selection and purification were carried out. Libraries were sequenced paired-end with 100 bp reads on an Illumina HiSeq2000. SOAPnuke was used to process the raw data, removing reads that contained adapters or uncalled bases, had a mean Phred below 15, or lacked an exact match to the constant primer or identifier. COPE v1.2.5 was used to merge high-quality paired reads, and clonotypes were defined as unique nucleotide sequences. MiTCR v1.1 was used to align the clonotypes against IMGT TRBV, TRBD and TRBJ reference segments. Analysis was restricted to V-J combinations with a frequency above 0.0001, which covered roughly 99% of repertoires. A TCS score was defined as the ratio between F50 (clonal expansion) and ExV (chaos), using BLOSUM62-based TCRdist between CDR3 peptides within each V-J. Welch's t-statistics and random forest reduced 514 V-J features to some 14, which were used in a naive Bayes classifier (R e1071). No statistical method was used to fix the sample size in advance, and group allocation was not hidden from the investigators. The paper describes TCR Vbeta CDR3 sequencing of 120 to 150 peripheral blood samples, made up of 43 ophthalmopathy patients, 70 to 75 hyperthyroidism patients and roughly 17 progressor patients.

The sequence derives from a woman aged 18-29 years with Graves disease. Donor details come from another sample of the same person, matched by shared clones. The chain was built from TRBV12-3 or TRBV12-4 and TRBJ1-2; TRBD1 is a weak D gene call, 5 bases matching. Sample: peripheral blood mononuclear cells (PBMCs), taken at new diagnosis, from a patient treated with antithyroid drugs. CDR3 sequence: CASSLAGGDHYGYTF. The sequenced DNA: TGTGCCAGCAGTTTAGCGGGGGGGGACCACTATGGCTACACCTTC.